Each of the 11 T cell receptor beta chains below was sequenced from the same sample in a study of blood T cell repertoires in COVID-19. The assay was immunoSEQ multiplex PCR, and TCRdb's table has in-frame clones only and misses some. The sample carries over 90,000 clones, about 85% recorded once. Sequenced input: peripheral blood. Every receptor here comes from a middle-aged man in a cohort sampled during active COVID-19.

The chain's CDR3 is CASSPGTGHKNLYEQYF. The CDR3 nucleotides are TGTGCCAGCAGCCCGGGGACAGGGCACAAGAATCTCTACGAGCAGTACTTC. The chain uses TRBV7-2 and TRBJ2-7; TRBD1 agrees at 9 bases. With V trimmed by 5 bases and J by 3 bases, 14 bases remained unmatched. The CDR3 covers 17 residues. Germline-derived CDR1 and CDR2 are SGHTA and FQGNSA.

The chain joins TRBV6-1 to TRBJ2-7; D is possibly TRBD1 (5 bases). Germline lookup yields CDR1 MNHNS and CDR2 SASEGT. Trimming shortened V by 3 bases and J by 3 bases, and 12 bases separated the two germline ends. The CDR3 is 14 amino acids. CDR3 coding DNA: TGTGCCAGCAGTGAGTCAGGGAATGTCTACGAGCAGTACGTC. Translated, it gives CASSESGNVYEQYV.

This clone was seen once. The chain links TRBV5-8 to TRBJ2-7, with D tentatively TRBD2 (6 bases). Germline V gene lookup returns CDR1 SGHTS and CDR2 YDEGEE. V lost 0 bases and J 7 bases, leaving 11 bases between the germline ends. The CDR3 extends over 13 amino acids. In DNA, the CDR3 is TGTGCCAGCAGCTTGGTCCGGGAGCGGGAGCAGTACTTC. Protein sequence: CASSLVREREQYF. Looking up the rest from reference TRBV5-8 and TRBJ2-7 gives the full variable domain: EAGVTQSPTHLIKTRGQQATLRCSPISGHTSVYWYQQALGLGLQFLLWYDEGEERNRGNFPPRFSGRQFPNYSSELNVNALELEDSALYLCASSLVREREQYFGPGTRLTVT.

With respect to this clone: Other DNA sequences from this sample encode an identical CDR3 as well. The chain is built from TRBV27 and TRBJ2-7, with 8 bases lining up with TRBD1. V shed 6 bases and J 4 bases; nucleotides not matched to a gene: 5. Germline V gene sequence: CDR1 MNHEY, CDR2 SMNVEV (reference sequence). There are 13 residues in the CDR3. The CDR3 is CASSPTGAYEQYV. The CDR3 nucleotides are TGTGCCAGCAGCCCGACAGGGGCTTACGAGCAGTACGTC.

This chain connects TRBV7-2 to TRBJ1-1, with D perhaps TRBD1 (5 bases). Trimming stripped 5 bases from V and 7 bases from J, with 20 bases between. The CDR3 has 15 amino acids. In germline, CDR1 is SGHTA, CDR2 FQGNSA. CDR3: CASSPTLVPGGEAFF. CDR3 coding DNA: TGTGCCAGCAGCCCCACATTAGTTCCGGGGGGTGAAGCTTTCTTT.

This clone was picked up one time. The chain recombines TRBV5-1 with TRBJ1-1; a possible D gene is TRBD1 (6 bases). The CDR3 has 13 amino acids. The germline V and J ends were trimmed by 0 bases and 4 bases, with 7 bases remaining between them. CDR1 SGHRS and CDR2 YFSETQ come from the germline V gene. CDR3 nucleotides: TGCGCCAGCAGCTTGGACAGGGCCACTGAAGCTTTCTTT. Translating gives CASSLDRATEAFF.

This clone was observed a few times. The chain is built from TRBV28 and TRBJ1-2; no clear D gene. The CDR3 covers 14 residues. The V end lost 7 bases, the J end lost 8 bases, and 20 bases lay between the germline ends. Looked up from germline, CDR1 is MDHEN and CDR2 is SYDVKM. The CDR3, as DNA: TGTGCCAGCACACTCAGTCGCGGGTATGGGGGCTACACCTTC. Its protein product is CASTLSRGYGGYTF.

The chain employs TRBV6-5 and TRBJ1-4; TRBD1 aligns across 11 bases. Germline-derived CDR1 and CDR2 are MNHEY and SVGAGI. The CDR3 runs to 14 residues. The ends lost 5 bases at V and 9 bases at J; junction bases unmatched: 5. DNA for the CDR3: TGTGCCAGCAGTAGCCGGGACAGGGGGAAAAAACTGTTTTTT. It encodes CASSSRDRGKKLFF.

The chain uses TRBV5-4 and TRBJ2-1; 8 bases map to TRBD2. In germline, CDR1 is SGHNT, CDR2 YYREEE (reference sequence). The CDR3 runs 15 residues. Unmatched junction bases numbered 12, after V lost 4 bases and J lost 9 bases. The CDR3 DNA reads TGTGCCAGCAGCATACCGGGACTAGGTGCTTTTGAGCAGTTCTTC. Translating it yields CASSIPGLGAFEQFF.

The V gene is TRBV7-9, the J gene TRBJ1-2, with TRBD1 matching 7 bases. V was pared by 6 bases and J by 4 bases, with 8 bases of the junction left unmatched. Germline V gene sequence: CDR1 SEHNR, CDR2 FQNEAQ (reference sequence). CDR3 size: 14 residues. CDR3 amino acids: CASRPGGVGYGYTF. Here the CDR3 DNA reads TGTGCCAGCAGACCAGGGGGAGTTGGCTATGGCTACACCTTC.

The V gene is TRBV5-6, the J gene TRBJ2-4; maybe TRBD1 (5 bases). Trimming removed 2 bases at V and 8 bases at J, with 11 bases between. The CDR3 has 13 residues. Germline loops: CDR1 SGHDT, CDR2 YYEEEE. CDR3 sequence reads: CASSFPGYDIQYF. CDR3 coding DNA: TGTGCCAGCAGCTTTCCAGGGTACGACATTCAGTACTTC.